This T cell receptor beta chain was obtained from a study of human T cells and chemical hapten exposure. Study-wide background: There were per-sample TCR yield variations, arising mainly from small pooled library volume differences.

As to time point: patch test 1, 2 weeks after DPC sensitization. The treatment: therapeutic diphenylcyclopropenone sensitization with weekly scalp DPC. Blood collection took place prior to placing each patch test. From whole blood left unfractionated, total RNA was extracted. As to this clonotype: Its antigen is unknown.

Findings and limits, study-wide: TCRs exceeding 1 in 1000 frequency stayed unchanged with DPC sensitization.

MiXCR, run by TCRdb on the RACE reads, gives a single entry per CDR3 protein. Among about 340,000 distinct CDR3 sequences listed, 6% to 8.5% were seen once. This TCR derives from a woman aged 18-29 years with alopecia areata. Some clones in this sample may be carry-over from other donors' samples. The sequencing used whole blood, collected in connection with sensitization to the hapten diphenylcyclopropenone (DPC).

CDR3 in DNA: TGTGCCAGCAGTGAACGGTATGGACAGGGGAGAGAAAAACTGTTTTTT. Protein: CASSERYGQGREKLFF. The V call is TRBV6-1, the J call TRBJ1-4; TRBD1 agrees at 9 bases. J was trimmed by 8 bases and V by 2 bases; bases with no gene match: 9. Germline CDR1 is MNHNS and CDR2 is SASEGT. There are 16 residues in the CDR3.